Here is one T cell receptor beta chain with its context. This sample is drawn from a study of T cell changes during pregnancy in multiple sclerosis. Sequencing was performed with immunoSEQ multiplex PCR; in TCRdb, only in-frame clones are kept and a portion is missing. The sample includes about 70,000 clones, roughly 94% of them seen just once. The TCR was taken from a female donor with multiple sclerosis, enrolled in a pregnancy study. Sequenced here: peripheral blood, sampled in the third trimester of pregnancy.

CDR3 DNA: TGTGCCAGCAGCTTATACAGGGGCGCGAGCACTGAAGCTTTCTTT. It encodes CASSLYRGASTEAFF. The V gene is TRBV13, the J gene TRBJ1-1; 7 bases align to TRBD1. The CDR3 spans 15 residues. The V and J ends lost 2 bases and 4 bases, in that order; junction bases with no gene match: 7. Per germline, CDR1 PRHDT and CDR2 FYEKMQ (reference sequence).